This passage covers 23 T cell receptor beta chains from one sample sequenced in a study of T cell repertoires in cytomegalovirus infection (dated by TCRdb to about 2019). TCRdb records Illumina HiSeq 1500 as the sequencer. The public reads were reanalyzed by TCRdb: fastp trimming at Q25, MiXCR alignment, in-frame beta chains only. Duplicate CDR3 protein sequences are folded into a single record with the most common DNA and genes. The sample profile shows over 250,000 distinct CDR3 sequences; approximately 22% of them were found once. The ten most abundant clones make up about 20% of the sample. These receptors' targets are unknown. The sample's treatment or condition label is to be understood as: in vitro stimulation with specific CMV peptide epitopes to enrich CMV-specific T cells. The material was cultured PBMCs, obtained from culture after CMV antigen stimulation. These receptors were obtained from a human donor in good health (CMV status not recorded). Some clones in this sample may be carry-over from other donors' samples.

This clonotype showed up many times. This sequence joins TRBV7-2 and TRBJ1-5, with D tentatively TRBD1 (5 bases). CDR1 SGHTA and CDR2 FQGNSA come from the germline V gene. CDR3 length: 14 amino acids. V dropped 8 bases and J dropped 0 bases, with 11 bases sitting between them. The CDR3 DNA reads as TGTGCCAGCTGGGGGGGAACTAGCAATCAGCCCCAGCATTTT. Its protein product is CASWGGTSNQPQHF.

This rearrangement joins TRBV5-4 to TRBJ2-1; 12 nucleotides line up with TRBD2. CDR3 length: 16 residues. Losses at the gene ends were 5 bases for V and 3 bases for J; bases not matched to a gene: 6. The germline CDR1 and CDR2 sequences are SGHNT and YYREEE (reference sequence). The CDR3, as DNA: TGTGCCAGCAGTTCTAGGACTAGCGGGGTCTACAATGAGCAGTTCTTC. Protein product: CASSSRTSGVYNEQFF.

The chain has TRBV6-2 or TRBV6-3 and TRBJ2-2; 12 nucleotides match TRBD2. The CDR3 has 17 amino acids. CDR1 is MNHEY and CDR2 is SVGEGT in the germline V gene. V was clipped by 2 bases and J by 5 bases; unmatched bases: 6. CDR3 region: CASSYLRTSGNTGELFF. The CDR3 DNA reads as TGTGCCAGCAGTTACCTAAGGACTAGCGGGAATACCGGGGAGCTGTTTTTT.

This clonotype was counted at least ten times. J is TRBJ2-1 and V is TRBV7-2; D might be TRBD1 (6 bases). V lost 7 bases and J lost 4, with 11 bases in between. The length of the CDR3 is 13 residues. Germline CDR1 SGHTA, CDR2 FQGNSA. The CDR3, as DNA: TGTGCCAGCAACCGAGGGGGATACAATGAGCAGTTCTTC. Its protein product is CASNRGGYNEQFF. Supplemented by reference TRBV7-2 and TRBJ2-1, the full variable domain reads GAGVSQSPSNKVTEKGKDVELRCDPISGHTALYWYRQSLGQGLEFLIYFQGNSAPDKSGLPSDRFSAERTGGSVSTLTIQRTQQEDSAVYLCASNRGGYNEQFFGPGTRLTVL.

The V gene is TRBV3-1, the J gene TRBJ1-3, with D hard to call. V was trimmed by 3 bases and J by 0 bases, leaving 6 bases between them. Germline CDR1 and CDR2: LGHDT and YNNKEL (reference sequence). This CDR3 contains 14 residues. The CDR3 region has the DNA TGTGCCAGCAGCCACGTGAACTCTGGAAACACCATATATTTT. Protein: CASSHVNSGNTIYF. Full variable domain (missing parts from reference TRBV3-1 and TRBJ1-3): DTAVSQTPKYLVTQMGNDKSIKCEQNLGHDTMYWYKQDSKKFLKIMFSYNNKELIINETVPNRFSPKSPDKAHLNLHINSLELGDSAVYFCASSHVNSGNTIYFGEGSWLTVV.

The chain joins TRBV19 to TRBJ1-2; no clear D gene. Trimming took off 4 bases at V and 6 bases at J, with 9 bases between the two ends. The V gene's germline CDR1 is LNHDA and CDR2 SQIVND (reference sequence). The CDR3 length is 12 residues. Here the CDR3 reads CASSTIPDGYTF. For the CDR3, the DNA is TGTGCCAGTAGTACAATTCCTGATGGCTACACCTTC.

The chain carries TRBV12-3 or TRBV12-4 and TRBJ2-7, with TRBD1 identical over 12 bases. With 6 bases clipped from V and 5 bases from J, the junction kept 5 bases outside the gene matches. CDR3 size: 14 residues. The CDR3, as DNA: TGTGCCAGCAGGGGGACAGGGGGCGTTAACGAGCAGTACTTC. Amino acid sequence: CASRGTGGVNEQYF.

The chain couples TRBV7-2 to TRBJ2-5, with 9 nucleotides matching TRBD2. This CDR3 has 17 residues. J lost 3 bases, V lost 4 bases, and 12 bases had no gene match. In germline, CDR1 is SGHTA, CDR2 FQGNSA. CDR3 in DNA: TGTGCCAGCAGCTATTTGGGGGTAGCGGGGGCTGAAGAGACCCAGTACTTC. It is translated as CASSYLGVAGAEETQYF.

The CDR3 sequence is CASSPSGTGSREKLFF. CDR3 DNA sequence: TGTGCCAGCAGCCCGTCCGGGACAGGCTCTAGGGAAAAACTGTTTTTT. The genes are TRBV7-8 and TRBJ1-4; 8 bases agree with TRBD1. V was pared by 5 bases and J by 8 bases, with 13 bases of the junction left unmatched. CDR1 SGHVS and CDR2 FQNEAQ come from the germline V gene. The CDR3 is 16 residues long.

This clonotype was counted only a few times. J is TRBJ1-1 and V is TRBV11-2; D unresolved. Per the germline V gene, CDR1 is SGHAT and CDR2 is FQNNGV. V lost 4 bases, J lost 2 bases, and 5 bases lay in between. The CDR3 extends over 12 amino acids. In DNA form, the CDR3 reads TGTGCCAGCAGCTCAGATAACACTGAAGCTTTCTTT. As protein: CASSSDNTEAFF.

This clonotype was observed a handful of times. V gene TRBV4-1 combines with J gene TRBJ1-5; D gene uncertain. V was clipped by 4 bases and J by 2 bases, with 12 bases between them. This CDR3 has 15 amino acids. From germline, CDR1 is MGHRA and CDR2 YSYEKL. CDR3 protein: CASSLEENGNQPQHF. In nucleotides, the CDR3 is TGCGCCAGCAGCCTTGAGGAGAATGGCAATCAGCCCCAGCATTTT.

This rearrangement joins TRBV11-2 to TRBJ1-6; TRBD1 matches 8 bases. The CDR3 runs 15 residues. Germline V CDR1 and CDR2: SGHAT, FQNNGV. V lost 6 bases and J lost 9; bases outside the gene matches: 10. The CDR3 loop is CASSLDRDVISPLHF. Here the CDR3 DNA reads TGTGCCAGCAGTCTGGACAGGGACGTTATTTCACCCCTCCACTTT.

The J gene is TRBJ2-1, the V gene TRBV19; 8 bases agree with TRBD2. The CDR3 extends over 17 amino acids. Germline V lookup: CDR1 LNHDA, CDR2 SQIVND (reference sequence). J was trimmed by 1 base and V by 6 bases; bases with no gene match: 11. The CDR3 reads CASSSPSLAVSYNEQFF. CDR3 bases: TGTGCCAGTAGCTCCCCGTCACTAGCGGTGTCCTACAATGAGCAGTTCTTC.

The J gene is TRBJ1-4, the V gene TRBV11-2; 7 bases map to TRBD1. CDR3 length equals 15 residues. Germline-derived CDR1 and CDR2 are SGHAT and FQNNGV. V gave up 2 bases and J gave up 1 base; unmatched junction bases: 1. CDR3 protein: CASSLRGLTNEKLFF. CDR3 DNA sequence: TGTGCCAGCAGCTTAAGGGGGCTAACTAATGAAAAACTGTTTTTT.

V gene TRBV6-2 or TRBV6-3 combines with J gene TRBJ2-3; 7 bases fit TRBD2. The CDR3 loop spans 16 amino acids. From germline, CDR1 is MNHEY and CDR2 SVGEGT. J gave up 2 bases and V 4 bases, and 9 bases lay outside the gene matches. In nucleotides, the CDR3 is TGTGCCAGCAGTTTTTGGGGGAGGGGTGTCACAGATACGCAGTATTTT. Encoded protein: CASSFWGRGVTDTQYF.

This chain uses TRBV7-6 with TRBJ1-4; D is uncertain. Deletions cut 5 bases from V and 8 bases from J, with 21 bases between. Per germline, CDR1 SGHVS and CDR2 FNYEAQ. This CDR3 is built from 16 residues. CDR3 sequence reads: CASSKDGVLLGEKLFF. In nucleotides, the CDR3 is TGTGCCAGCAGCAAAGACGGGGTTCTCTTGGGCGAAAAACTGTTTTTT.

V gene TRBV12-3 or TRBV12-4 combines with J gene TRBJ2-7, with 9 nucleotides matching TRBD1. Germline trimming cut 6 bases from V and 2 bases from J; bases unmatched to any gene: 8. The CDR3 consists of 15 residues. The CDR3 DNA sequence: TGTGCCAGCAGGGGGGGGGGGACAGGGACCTACGAGCAGTACTTC. Its translation is CASRGGGTGTYEQYF.

V and J are TRBV10-3 and TRBJ2-7; 7 bases fit TRBD1. This CDR3 is 16 amino acids long. Looked up from germline, CDR1 is ENHRY and CDR2 is SYGVKD. V shed 2 bases, J shed 0 bases, and the junction held 7 bases outside the gene matches. Here the CDR3 reads CAISEIQTGSSYEQYF. Written as DNA, the CDR3 is TGTGCCATCAGTGAGATTCAGACAGGGAGCTCCTACGAGCAGTACTTC.

The CDR3 loop is CATSDPRAGGVDTQYF. DNA of the CDR3: TGTGCCACCAGTGATCCGAGAGCGGGAGGAGTAGATACGCAGTATTTT. The gene calls are TRBV24-1 and TRBJ2-3; 9 positions match TRBD2. Germline assignment: CDR1 KGHDR and CDR2 SFDVKD. V gave up 3 bases and J gave up 5 bases; unmatched junction bases: 8. The CDR3 spans 16 residues.

This clonotype came up many times. The genes are TRBV6-2 or TRBV6-3 and TRBJ2-1; no firm D call. Looked up from germline, CDR1 is MNHEY and CDR2 is SVGEGT. V was shortened by 6 bases and J by 4 bases, with 22 bases between the two germline ends. The CDR3 sequence is 17 residues long. The CDR3 loop reads CASRPTRSAKTYNEQFF. As DNA, the CDR3 is TGTGCCAGCAGGCCCACCCGAAGCGCCAAGACTTACAATGAGCAGTTCTTC.

V usage is TRBV12-3 or TRBV12-4 and J usage is TRBJ2-1, with 7 bases that match TRBD2. The CDR3 spans 15 residues. The V segment lost 3 bases and the J segment 2 bases; nucleotides outside the gene matches: 4. CDR3: CASSFGGSPYNEQFF. CDR3 bases: TGTGCCAGCAGTTTTGGCGGGAGCCCCTACAATGAGCAGTTCTTC.

The gene calls are TRBV6-5 and TRBJ2-2; TRBD2 matches 11 bases. Trimming cost V 0 bases and J 3 bases; bases outside gene matches: 0. This CDR3 region has 16 residues. CDR1 is MNHEY, CDR2 SVGAGI, per germline. As DNA, the CDR3 is TGTGCCAGCAGTTACTCGACTAGCGGGGACACCGGGGAGCTGTTTTTT. Amino acids: CASSYSTSGDTGELFF.

In this sample, this clonotype turned up many times. This chain's CDR3 is CASSPRLSGNTIYF. CDR3 coding DNA: TGTGCCAGCAGCCCCCGTCTCTCTGGAAACACCATATATTTT. This chain links TRBV7-2 with TRBJ1-3; D unclear. This CDR3 region has 14 residues. Trimming removed 5 bases at V and 0 bases at J, with 8 bases between. Germline assignment: CDR1 SGHTA and CDR2 FQGNSA.